What follows is one T cell receptor (beta chain) and its context. This sample is drawn from a study of tumor and adjacent non-tumor tissue in lung cancer. Whole-study context: Patients comprised 12 adenocarcinoma, a couple of squamous cell carcinoma and 1 small cell lung cancer.

V gave up 6 bases and J gave up 13 bases, with 28 bases separating them. Germline loops: CDR1 DFQATT, CDR2 SNEGSKA (reference sequence). The CDR3 totals 14 residues. The library came from three nested PCR rounds adapted from ARM-PCR protocols. Each CDR3 protein is one row after TCRdb ran MiXCR on the multiplex PCR reads. The sample shows 78,000 or so distinct CDR3 sequences, roughly 80% of them seen only once. This sample's RNA came from whole unsorted tissue. This clonotype was sampled from a woman between 45 and 65 years old with non-small cell lung cancer. The chain is built from TRBV20-1 and TRBJ2-7, with D tentatively TRBD2 (6 bases). What was sequenced was lung tumor tissue. The CDR3 is CSATLARSSYVQYF. Written as DNA, the CDR3 is TGCAGTGCCACCCTAGCGAGAAGCTCCTACGTGCAATACTTC.